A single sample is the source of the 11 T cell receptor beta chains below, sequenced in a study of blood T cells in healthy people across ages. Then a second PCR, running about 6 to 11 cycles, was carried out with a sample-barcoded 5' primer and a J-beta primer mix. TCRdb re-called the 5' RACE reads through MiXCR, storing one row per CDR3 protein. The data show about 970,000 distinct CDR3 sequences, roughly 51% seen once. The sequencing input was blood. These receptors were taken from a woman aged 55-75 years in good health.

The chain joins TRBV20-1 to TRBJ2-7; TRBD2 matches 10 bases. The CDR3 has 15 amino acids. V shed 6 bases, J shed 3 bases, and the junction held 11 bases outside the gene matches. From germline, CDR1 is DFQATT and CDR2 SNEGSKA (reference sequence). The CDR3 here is CSAASPSGSLYEQYF. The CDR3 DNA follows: TGCAGTGCCGCTTCCCCTAGCGGGAGTCTCTACGAGCAGTACTTC.

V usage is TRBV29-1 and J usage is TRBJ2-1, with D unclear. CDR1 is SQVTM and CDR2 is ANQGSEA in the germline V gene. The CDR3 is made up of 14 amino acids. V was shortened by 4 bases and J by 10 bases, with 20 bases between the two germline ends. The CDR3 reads CSVVGSQRLIEQFF. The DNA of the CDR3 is TGCAGCGTTGTGGGCAGCCAAAGACTGATCGAGCAGTTCTTC.

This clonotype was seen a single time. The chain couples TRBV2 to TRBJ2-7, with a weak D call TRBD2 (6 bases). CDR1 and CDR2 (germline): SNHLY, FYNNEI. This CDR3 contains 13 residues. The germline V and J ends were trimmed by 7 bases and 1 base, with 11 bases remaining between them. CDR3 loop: CASKASVSYEQYF. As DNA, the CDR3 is TGTGCCAGCAAGGCTAGCGTGTCCTACGAGCAGTACTTC.

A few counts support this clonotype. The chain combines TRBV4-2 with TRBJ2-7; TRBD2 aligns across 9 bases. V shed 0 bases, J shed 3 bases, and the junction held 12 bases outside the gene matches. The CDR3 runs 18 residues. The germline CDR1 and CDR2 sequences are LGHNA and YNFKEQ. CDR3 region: CASSQEGTESTSGYEQYF. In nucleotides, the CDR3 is TGTGCCAGCAGCCAAGAGGGGACAGAATCGACTAGCGGCTACGAGCAGTACTTC.

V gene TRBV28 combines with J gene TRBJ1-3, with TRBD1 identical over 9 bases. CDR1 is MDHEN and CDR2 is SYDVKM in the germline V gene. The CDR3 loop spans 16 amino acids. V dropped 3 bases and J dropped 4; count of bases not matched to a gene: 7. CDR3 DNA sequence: TGTGCCAGCAGTTTCCTCGGGACAGGGATAGGAAACACCATATATTTT. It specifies CASSFLGTGIGNTIYF.

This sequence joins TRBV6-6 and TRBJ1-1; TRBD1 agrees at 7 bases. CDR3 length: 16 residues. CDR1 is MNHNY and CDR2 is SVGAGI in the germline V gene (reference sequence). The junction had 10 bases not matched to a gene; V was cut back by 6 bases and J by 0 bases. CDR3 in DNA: TGTGCCAGCAGCCGGTGGGGACAGTTCATGAACACTGAAGCTTTCTTT. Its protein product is CASSRWGQFMNTEAFF.

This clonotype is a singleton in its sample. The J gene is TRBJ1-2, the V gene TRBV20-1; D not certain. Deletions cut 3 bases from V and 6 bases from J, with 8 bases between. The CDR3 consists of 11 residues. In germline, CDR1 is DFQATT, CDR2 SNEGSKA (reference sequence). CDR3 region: CSASQQNGYTF. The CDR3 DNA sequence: TGCAGTGCTAGCCAGCAGAATGGCTACACCTTC.

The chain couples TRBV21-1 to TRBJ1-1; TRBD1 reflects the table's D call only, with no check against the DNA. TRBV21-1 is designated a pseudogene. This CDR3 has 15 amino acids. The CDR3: CASSPWDFLNTEAFF. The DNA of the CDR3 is TGTGCCAGCAGCCCCTGGGACTTCCTGAACACTGAAGCTTTCTTT.

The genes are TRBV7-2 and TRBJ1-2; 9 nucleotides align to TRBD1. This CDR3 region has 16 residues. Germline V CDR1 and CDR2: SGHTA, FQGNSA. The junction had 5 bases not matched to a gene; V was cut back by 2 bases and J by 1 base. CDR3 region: CASSLMGQGVNYGYTF. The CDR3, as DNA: TGTGCCAGCAGCTTAATGGGACAGGGCGTTAACTATGGCTACACCTTC.

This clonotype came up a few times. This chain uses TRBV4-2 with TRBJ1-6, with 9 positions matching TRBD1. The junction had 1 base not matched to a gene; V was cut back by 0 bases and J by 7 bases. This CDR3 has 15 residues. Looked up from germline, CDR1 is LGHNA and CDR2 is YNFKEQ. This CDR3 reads CASSQDDRGNSPLHF. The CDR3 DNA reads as TGTGCCAGCAGCCAAGACGACAGGGGGAATTCACCCCTCCACTTT.

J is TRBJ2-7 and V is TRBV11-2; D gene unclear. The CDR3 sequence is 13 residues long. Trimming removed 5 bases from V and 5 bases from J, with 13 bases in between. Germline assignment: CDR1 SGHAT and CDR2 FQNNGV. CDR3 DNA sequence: TGTGCCAGCAGCGGAACCGCTAACCACGAGCAGTACTTC. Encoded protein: CASSGTANHEQYF.